The 29 T cell receptor beta chains below all came from one sample that was sequenced in a study of cytomegalovirus exposure and HLA in healthy donors. Vbeta (60) and Jbeta (13) primers were used in the PCR. Produced via immunoSEQ multiplex PCR; TCRdb's table is partial and in-frame only. There are about 160,000 clones in the sample; 70% to 80% occur only once, and 2.2% lies in the top ten. The sequencing input was PBMCs. These receptors were obtained from a man in his fifties or sixties in good health and CMV-seropositive.

The V and J genes are TRBV11-2 and TRBJ2-2; 7 bases are a match to TRBD1. The CDR3 covers 18 residues. Germline V lookup: CDR1 SGHAT, CDR2 FQNNGV. The trim removed 7 bases at V and 2 bases at J, leaving 16 bases unmatched. CDR3 in amino acids: CASNPWPGTEINTGELFF. The CDR3 DNA reads TGTGCCAGCAACCCTTGGCCCGGGACAGAAATTAACACCGGGGAGCTGTTTTTT. The full variable domain, rest sourced from reference TRBV11-2 and TRBJ2-2, is EAGVAQSPRYKIIEKRQSVAFWCNPISGHATLYWYQQILGQGPKLLIQFQNNGVVDDSQLPKDRFSAERLKGVDSTLKIQPAKLEDSAVYLCASNPWPGTEINTGELFFGEGSRLTVL.

This rearrangement joins TRBV7-9 to TRBJ2-5; no definite D call. V shed 1 base and J shed 1 base, with 7 bases lying between them. The CDR3 spans 14 residues. CDR1 and CDR2 (germline): SEHNR, FQNEAQ (reference sequence). CDR3 loop: CASSLELFQETQYF. The CDR3 DNA sequence: TGTGCCAGCAGCTTAGAACTTTTCCAAGAGACCCAGTACTTC.

The chain recombines TRBV5-1 with TRBJ1-1; possibly TRBD1 for D (5 bases). CDR1 is SGHRS and CDR2 is YFSETQ in the germline V gene. The V end was cut by 1 base, the J end by 1 base, with 23 bases between. The CDR3 is made up of 19 amino acids. This chain's CDR3 is CASSLRSPNRQRQNTEAFF. CDR3 nucleotide sequence: TGCGCCAGCAGCTTGCGTTCTCCTAACAGGCAGCGACAGAACACTGAAGCTTTCTTT.

The chain joins TRBV27 to TRBJ1-1, with a weak D call TRBD1 (6 bases). The V end was cut by 5 bases, the J end by 1 base, with 14 bases between. The CDR3 has 15 amino acids. The germline gives CDR1 MNHEY, CDR2 SMNVEV (reference sequence). The CDR3 nucleotides read TGTGCCAGCAGTCCAAGACAGGAAAGGAACACTGAAGCTTTCTTT. It encodes CASSPRQERNTEAFF.

The chain uses TRBV19 and TRBJ1-1; D possibly corresponds to TRBD1 (5 bases). V was trimmed by 6 bases and J by 6 bases, leaving 20 bases between them. CDR3 length equals 15 residues. Germline lookup yields CDR1 LNHDA and CDR2 SQIVND (reference sequence). This chain's CDR3 is CASSPPGVRASEAFF. In DNA form, the CDR3 reads TGTGCCAGTAGCCCCCCCGGCGTCAGGGCCTCTGAAGCTTTCTTT.

J is TRBJ2-5 and V is TRBV27; 9 bases fit TRBD2. The V gene's germline CDR1 is MNHEY and CDR2 SMNVEV (reference sequence). CDR3 length: 16 amino acids. J gave up 1 base and V 5 bases, and 8 bases lay outside the gene matches. CDR3 sequence reads: CASSLLGRGGQETQYF. Here the CDR3 DNA reads TGTGCCAGCAGTCTTCTCGGGCGGGGGGGCCAAGAGACCCAGTACTTC.

This clone was recorded once. This chain links TRBV11-2 with TRBJ2-7; 9 bases align to TRBD2. Germline assignment: CDR1 SGHAT and CDR2 FQNNGV. This CDR3 is built from 18 residues. Trimming at V came to 1 base and at J to 2 bases, leaving 12 bases not matched to a gene. CDR3 amino acids: CASSLVGVSGGGTYEQYF. In DNA, the CDR3 is TGTGCCAGCAGCTTAGTTGGGGTTAGCGGGGGCGGTACCTACGAGCAGTACTTC.

The V and J genes are TRBV7-2 and TRBJ1-2; D not certain. There are 14 residues in the CDR3. V was cut by 5 bases and J by 4 bases, with 14 bases left in between. CDR1 is SGHTA, CDR2 FQGNSA, per germline. This CDR3 reads CASSPMGASYGYTF. Written as DNA, the CDR3 is TGTGCCAGCAGCCCCATGGGAGCGAGCTATGGCTACACCTTC.

The chain joins TRBV4-3 to TRBJ2-7, with D perhaps TRBD1 (5 bases). Deletions cut 4 bases from V and 6 bases from J, with 16 bases between. CDR1 is LGHNA and CDR2 is YSLEER in the germline V gene. The CDR3 length is 14 residues. CDR3 DNA sequence: TGCGCCAGCAGCCCCGACCAGGGTCAGTTCGAGCAGTACTTC. Its protein is CASSPDQGQFEQYF.

CDR3 loop: CASSYARDYPSGELFF. DNA of the CDR3: TGTGCCAGCAGTTACGCTAGGGACTATCCGTCCGGGGAGCTGTTTTTT. The chain carries TRBV6-5 and TRBJ2-2; TRBD2 matches 7 bases. Trimming removed 2 bases from V and 6 bases from J; junction bases left unmatched: 9. The CDR3 loop spans 16 amino acids. In germline, CDR1 is MNHEY, CDR2 SVGAGI.

This chain links TRBV11-3 with TRBJ1-1, with a possible D match to TRBD1 (5 bases). CDR1 is SGHNT, CDR2 YENEEA, per germline. Between the trimmed V and J ends, which lost 5 bases and 6 bases, there was a span of 13 bases. CDR3 length equals 13 residues. This CDR3 reads CASSTGGIAEAFF. The CDR3 bases are TGTGCCAGCAGCACAGGCGGGATCGCTGAAGCTTTCTTT.

This clone came up once. The rearrangement uses TRBV4-3 and TRBJ1-2; a possible D gene is TRBD1 (5 bases). This CDR3 has 14 amino acids. The germline CDR1 and CDR2 sequences are LGHNA and YSLEER. V was pared by 1 base and J by 8 bases, with 14 bases between. CDR3 nucleotides: TGCGCCAGCAGCCAAGCGCAGGGTTCTTTCGGCTACACCTTC. It encodes CASSQAQGSFGYTF.

This clone was seen once. The gene calls are TRBV2 and TRBJ2-7, with 10 nucleotides matching TRBD1. The ends lost 5 bases at V and 4 bases at J; junction bases unmatched: 5. The CDR3 runs to 14 residues. Germline CDR1 reads SNHLY; CDR2 reads FYNNEI. The DNA of the CDR3 is TGTGCCAGCAGTAGGACAGGGGGATCTTACGAGCAGTACTTC. Protein product: CASSRTGGSYEQYF.

CDR3 DNA: TGCGCCAGCAGCCAAGGCCCCGGGGGGGCCGGGGTTCAGCCCCAGCATTTT. It encodes CASSQGPGGAGVQPQHF. The chain has TRBV4-1 and TRBJ1-5; D might be TRBD1 (6 bases). V was shortened by 1 base and J by 6 bases, with 19 bases between the two germline ends. This CDR3 spans 17 amino acids. Germline lookup yields CDR1 MGHRA and CDR2 YSYEKL.

This clone appeared a few times. The genes are TRBV9 and TRBJ2-1; the match to TRBD2 covers 13 bases. The CDR3 extends over 16 amino acids. CDR1 and CDR2 (germline): SGDLS, YYNGEE. V trimming: 1 base; J trimming: 6 bases; junction bases outside the gene matches: 4. The CDR3 DNA follows: TGTGCCAGCAGCGTACAAGGGACTAGCGGGGCCAATGAGCAGTTCTTC. Amino acid sequence: CASSVQGTSGANEQFF.

This clone has only one observation. This chain connects TRBV28 to TRBJ2-7; TRBD1 aligns across 7 bases. This CDR3 comprises 13 residues. V trimming: 3 bases; J trimming: 2 bases; junction bases outside the gene matches: 1. Germline loops: CDR1 MDHEN, CDR2 SYDVKM. CDR3 nucleotide sequence: TGTGCCAGCAGTTTGACAGGGACCTACGAGCAGTACTTC. It codes for CASSLTGTYEQYF.

This chain connects TRBV19 to TRBJ1-5; 11 bases align to TRBD1. This CDR3 has 16 residues. Germline V lookup: CDR1 LNHDA, CDR2 SQIVND (reference sequence). The trim removed 3 bases at V and 2 bases at J, leaving 3 bases unmatched. The CDR3 DNA sequence: TGTGCCAGTAGTATGGCGGGACAGGGGGGCAATCAGCCCCAGCATTTT. It encodes CASSMAGQGGNQPQHF. Together with reference TRBV19 and TRBJ1-5, the CDR3 gives the full variable domain: DGGITQSPKYLFRKEGQNVTLSCEQNLNHDAMYWYRQDPGQGLRLIYYSQIVNDFQKGDIAEGYSVSREKKESFPLTVTSAQKNPTAFYLCASSMAGQGGNQPQHFGDGTRLSIL.

This clone was seen a handful of times. The gene calls are TRBV30 and TRBJ1-3; 8 bases are a match to TRBD1. The CDR3 is 19 residues long. J was trimmed by 2 bases and V by 0 bases; bases with no gene match: 15. Per the germline V gene, CDR1 is GTSNPN and CDR2 is SVGIG (reference sequence). CDR3 protein: CAWSVQGNRGGVTGNTIYF. CDR3 bases: TGTGCCTGGAGTGTACAGGGCAACAGGGGGGGGGTTACTGGAAACACCATATATTTT. The full variable domain, rest sourced from reference TRBV30 and TRBJ1-3, is SQTIHQWPATLVQPVGSPLSLECTVEGTSNPNLYWYRQAAGRGLQLLFYSVGIGQISSEVPQNLSASRPQDRQFILSSKKLLLSDSGFYLCAWSVQGNRGGVTGNTIYFGEGSWLTVV.

The rearrangement links TRBV9 to TRBJ2-1; 9 bases align to TRBD1. The germline V gene has CDR1 SGDLS and CDR2 YYNGEE. The CDR3 is made up of 18 amino acids. V shed 4 bases, J shed 0 bases, and the junction held 11 bases outside the gene matches. CDR3 nucleotides: TGTGCCAGCAGCACCACGCCGGGACAGGGTTTCTCCTACAATGAGCAGTTCTTC. This gives the protein CASSTTPGQGFSYNEQFF.

The V and J genes are TRBV10-3 and TRBJ1-1; perhaps TRBD1 as D (6 bases). Germline lookup yields CDR1 ENHRY and CDR2 SYGVKD. The CDR3 covers 13 residues. Trimming took off 6 bases at V and 1 base at J, with 9 bases between the two ends. In DNA form, the CDR3 reads TGTGCCATCAGGTGGACAGAGAACACTGAAGCTTTCTTT. Residues: CAIRWTENTEAFF.

This sequence joins TRBV10-3 and TRBJ2-1; 8 bases are a match to TRBD1. The CDR3 is made up of 15 amino acids. V trimming: 7 bases; J trimming: 4 bases; junction bases outside the gene matches: 9. The germline V gene has CDR1 ENHRY and CDR2 SYGVKD. CDR3 nucleotide sequence: TGTGCCATCATGGGCGGGGACAGGCAATACAATGAGCAGTTCTTC. Amino acid sequence: CAIMGGDRQYNEQFF.

The chain recombines TRBV18 with TRBJ2-7, with a possible D match to TRBD1 (6 bases). V lost 5 bases, J lost 2 bases, and 16 bases lay in between. The germline V gene encodes CDR1 KGHSH and CDR2 LQKENI. The CDR3 has 15 residues. CDR3 in amino acids: CASSNRDTNPYEQYF. As DNA, the CDR3 is TGTGCCAGCTCAAACCGGGACACAAACCCCTACGAGCAGTACTTC.

The rearrangement joins TRBV5-8 to TRBJ1-1; no definite D call. Germline V gene data show CDR1 as SGHTS and CDR2 as YDEGEE. V was pared by 3 bases and J by 8 bases, with 17 bases between. This CDR3 spans 14 amino acids. The CDR3 is CASSSQPRSGEAFF. The CDR3 DNA reads as TGTGCCAGCAGCTCACAACCGCGTTCGGGGGAAGCTTTCTTT.

The chain carries TRBV5-4 and TRBJ1-5; 7 bases agree with TRBD1. Germline V gene lookup returns CDR1 SGHNT and CDR2 YYREEE (reference sequence). V lost 4 bases and J lost 3; bases outside the gene matches: 10. The CDR3 consists of 16 residues. The CDR3 protein is CASSLTSGTVNQPQHF. The CDR3 bases are TGTGCCAGCAGCCTCACATCCGGGACAGTCAATCAGCCCCAGCATTTT.

The gene calls are TRBV27 and TRBJ2-5; 9 bases map to TRBD2. The J segment lost 3 bases and the V segment lost 3 bases, leaving 5 bases of the junction unmatched. Germline V gene lookup returns CDR1 MNHEY and CDR2 SMNVEV (reference sequence). The CDR3 sequence is 15 residues long. The CDR3 loop is CASSFSKRGEETQYF. The CDR3 DNA sequence: TGTGCCAGCAGTTTCAGTAAGCGGGGGGAAGAGACCCAGTACTTC.

The chain uses TRBV21-1 and TRBJ2-5; the DNA was not compared with TRBD2, the D call given in the table. TRBV21-1 is shown as a pseudogene. The CDR3 runs 15 residues. The CDR3 spells CASSKERAGRETQYF. For the CDR3, the DNA is TGTGCCAGCAGCAAAGAGCGGGCAGGGAGAGAGACCCAGTACTTC.

V gene TRBV6-1 combines with J gene TRBJ1-2, with D possibly TRBD1 on 6 matching bases. V lost 8 bases and J lost 4, with 14 bases in between. The CDR3 has 13 amino acids. Germline CDR1 is MNHNS and CDR2 is SASEGT. In DNA form, the CDR3 reads TGTGCCAGCCAGGGGCCACTAGGCTATGGCTACACCTTC. This codes for CASQGPLGYGYTF.

The chain joins TRBV2 to TRBJ1-5; no reliable D call. Germline assignment: CDR1 SNHLY and CDR2 FYNNEI. Between the trimmed V and J ends, which lost 4 bases and 7 bases, there was a span of 8 bases. This CDR3 has 12 residues. Written as DNA, the CDR3 is TGTGCCAGCAGTGCGATTGGCCAGCCCCAGCATTTT. Its protein product is CASSAIGQPQHF.

CDR3 protein: CASSLSLTSGGQETQYF. CDR3 in DNA: TGTGCCAGCAGTTTGTCCCTGACTAGCGGGGGACAAGAGACCCAGTACTTC. The chain combines TRBV27 with TRBJ2-5; 12 positions match TRBD2. Germline trimming cut 3 bases from V and 2 bases from J; bases unmatched to any gene: 7. This CDR3 comprises 17 residues. Germline CDR1 MNHEY, CDR2 SMNVEV (reference sequence).